This is a list of T cell receptor beta chains from one sample in a study of shared clonotypes between healthy human individuals. Libraries were prepared by immunoSEQ multiplex PCR; TCRdb keeps only in-frame clonotypes and omits some of them. The repertoire holds 400,000 to 550,000 clones, with roughly 85% as singletons. Material: PBMCs. The receptors shown here come from a woman aged 40 to 50 in good health. Some clones in this sample may be carry-over from other donors' samples. CDR3s include the opening cysteine and the closing phenylalanine or tryptophan. Each record gives: D gene, V gene, J gene, clone size, CDR3 protein, CDR3 DNA. D genes are given only for firm matches. Size values are once, few and many counts, or a class for expanded clones, and some rows have none.

D gene: TRBD2
V gene: TRBV2
J gene: TRBJ2-5
clone size: NA
CDR3 protein: CASSRAGGFGAQYF
CDR3 DNA: TGTGCCAGCAGTAGAGCGGGGGGCTTCGGGGCCCAGTACTTC

D gene: NA
V gene: TRBV20-1
J gene: TRBJ2-7
clone size: NA
CDR3 protein: CSAIRDEQYF
CDR3 DNA: TGCAGTGCTATTAGGGACGAGCAGTACTTC

D gene: TRBD1
V gene: TRBV28
J gene: TRBJ2-7
clone size: NA
CDR3 protein: CASRTGGTGRAYEQYF
CDR3 DNA: TGTGCCAGCAGGACAGGGGGGACAGGACGAGCCTACGAGCAGTACTTC

D gene: NA
V gene: TRBV7-2
J gene: TRBJ2-5
clone size: NA
CDR3 protein: CASSLALSETQYF
CDR3 DNA: TGTGCCAGCAGCTTAGCGTTATCGGAGACCCAGTACTTC

D gene: NA
V gene: TRBV7-3
J gene: TRBJ1-5
clone size: NA
CDR3 protein: CASSLTGGQPQHF
CDR3 DNA: TGTGCCAGCAGCTTAACGGGGGGACAGCCCCAGCATTTT

D gene: NA
V gene: TRBV7-2
J gene: TRBJ1-3
clone size: NA
CDR3 protein: CASSLGQTGNTIYF
CDR3 DNA: TGTGCCAGCAGCTTAGGACAGACCGGAAACACCATATATTTT

D gene: NA
V gene: TRBV27
J gene: TRBJ1-2
clone size: NA
CDR3 protein: CASSLSWVGLDGYTF
CDR3 DNA: TGTGCCAGCAGTTTAAGCTGGGTGGGGTTGGATGGCTACACCTTC

D gene: TRBD1
V gene: TRBV6-5
J gene: TRBJ2-7
clone size: NA
CDR3 protein: CASSAGQASYEQYF
CDR3 DNA: TGTGCCAGCAGTGCTGGACAGGCCTCCTACGAGCAGTACTTC

D gene: TRBD1
V gene: TRBV4-3
J gene: TRBJ2-2
clone size: NA
CDR3 protein: CASSPRQGAWTGELFF
CDR3 DNA: TGCGCCAGCAGCCCCCGTCAGGGGGCTTGGACCGGGGAGCTGTTTTTT

D gene: NA
V gene: TRBV2
J gene: TRBJ2-5
clone size: NA
CDR3 protein: CASSEMRDEMKTQYF
CDR3 DNA: TGTGCCAGCAGTGAAATGCGGGACGAGATGAAGACCCAGTACTTC

D gene: TRBD2
V gene: TRBV28
J gene: TRBJ2-7
clone size: NA
CDR3 protein: CASSHETSGDLGEQYF
CDR3 DNA: TGTGCCAGCAGTCACGAGACTAGCGGGGACCTCGGAGAGCAGTACTTC

D gene: TRBD2
V gene: TRBV4-2
J gene: TRBJ2-2
clone size: NA
CDR3 protein: CASSPSSSGTRNTGELFF
CDR3 DNA: TGTGCCAGCAGCCCGAGTTCCTCCGGGACTAGGAACACCGGGGAGCTGTTTTTT

D gene: NA
V gene: TRBV28
J gene: TRBJ1-1
clone size: NA
CDR3 protein: CASSIPDGNTEAFF
CDR3 DNA: TGTGCCAGCAGTATCCCGGACGGTAACACTGAAGCTTTCTTT

D gene: NA
V gene: TRBV18
J gene: TRBJ1-4
clone size: NA
CDR3 protein: CASSPPGLNEKLFF
CDR3 DNA: TGTGCCAGCTCACCACCGGGTCTAAATGAAAAACTGTTTTTT

D gene: TRBD1
V gene: TRBV28
J gene: TRBJ2-7
clone size: NA
CDR3 protein: CASSDSGTGARASYEQYF
CDR3 DNA: TGTGCCAGCAGTGATTCCGGGACAGGGGCCAGGGCGTCCTACGAGCAGTACTTC

D gene: TRBD1
V gene: TRBV5-5
J gene: TRBJ2-1
clone size: many
CDR3 protein: CASSPEGALYNEQFF
CDR3 DNA: TGTGCCAGCAGCCCAGAGGGGGCTCTCTACAATGAGCAGTTCTTC

D gene: TRBD2
V gene: TRBV14
J gene: TRBJ2-7
clone size: NA
CDR3 protein: CASSQDWGTRVEQYF
CDR3 DNA: TGTGCCAGCAGCCAAGATTGGGGGACTAGGGTGGAGCAGTACTTC

D gene: TRBD1
V gene: TRBV7-2
J gene: TRBJ1-5
clone size: NA
CDR3 protein: CASSEATGGNQPQHF
CDR3 DNA: TGTGCCAGCAGCGAAGCGACAGGGGGCAATCAGCCCCAGCATTTT

D gene: NA
V gene: TRBV5-4
J gene: TRBJ2-1
clone size: NA
CDR3 protein: CASSFSGGLVGEQFF
CDR3 DNA: TGTGCCAGCAGCTTTTCCGGGGGGCTCGTCGGTGAGCAGTTCTTC

D gene: TRBD2
V gene: TRBV7-6
J gene: TRBJ2-7
clone size: NA
CDR3 protein: CASSPWEGEQYF
CDR3 DNA: TGTGCCAGCAGCCCCTGGGAGGGCGAGCAGTACTTC

D gene: TRBD2
V gene: TRBV4-1
J gene: TRBJ2-1
clone size: NA
CDR3 protein: CASSRGLAGGSDEQFF
CDR3 DNA: TGCGCCAGCAGCCGCGGACTAGCGGGAGGAAGCGATGAGCAGTTCTTC

D gene: NA
V gene: TRBV19
J gene: TRBJ2-1
clone size: once
CDR3 protein: CASSTGTFGNEQFF
CDR3 DNA: TGTGCCAGTAGTACCGGGACCTTCGGGAATGAGCAGTTCTTC

D gene: TRBD1
V gene: TRBV5-1
J gene: TRBJ1-2
clone size: NA
CDR3 protein: CASSLGTGELYGYTF
CDR3 DNA: TGCGCCAGCAGCCTCGGGACAGGCGAGCTCTATGGCTACACCTTC

D gene: TRBD2
V gene: TRBV5-1
J gene: TRBJ2-5
clone size: NA
CDR3 protein: CASSFGSGGETQYF
CDR3 DNA: TGCGCCAGCAGCTTCGGGAGCGGGGGAGAGACCCAGTACTTC

D gene: NA
V gene: TRBV2
J gene: TRBJ2-1
clone size: NA
CDR3 protein: CASRAQKLGSYNEQFF
CDR3 DNA: TGTGCCAGCAGGGCCCAGAAATTGGGGTCCTACAATGAGCAGTTCTTC

D gene: NA
V gene: TRBV18
J gene: TRBJ2-2
clone size: NA
CDR3 protein: CASSPPYGNTGELFF
CDR3 DNA: TGTGCCAGCTCACCACCGTACGGGAACACCGGGGAGCTGTTTTTT

D gene: NA
V gene: TRBV29-1
J gene: TRBJ2-7
clone size: NA
CDR3 protein: CSVAHSTYEQYF
CDR3 DNA: TGCAGCGTTGCCCACAGCACCTACGAGCAGTACTTC